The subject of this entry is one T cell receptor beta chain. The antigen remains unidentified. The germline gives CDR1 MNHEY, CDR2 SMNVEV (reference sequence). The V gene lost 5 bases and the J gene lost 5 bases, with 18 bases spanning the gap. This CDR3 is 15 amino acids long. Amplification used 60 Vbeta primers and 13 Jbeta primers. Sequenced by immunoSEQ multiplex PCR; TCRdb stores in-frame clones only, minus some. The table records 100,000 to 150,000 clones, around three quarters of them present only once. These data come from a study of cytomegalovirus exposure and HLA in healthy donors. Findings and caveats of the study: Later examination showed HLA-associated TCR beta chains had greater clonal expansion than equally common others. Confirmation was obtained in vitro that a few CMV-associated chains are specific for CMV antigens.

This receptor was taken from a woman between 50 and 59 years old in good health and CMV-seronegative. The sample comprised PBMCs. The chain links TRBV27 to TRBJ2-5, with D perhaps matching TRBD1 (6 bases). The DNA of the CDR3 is TGTGCCAGCAGTCCCTGGGGCAGGGGTGGGGAGACCCAGTACTTC. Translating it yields CASSPWGRGGETQYF.